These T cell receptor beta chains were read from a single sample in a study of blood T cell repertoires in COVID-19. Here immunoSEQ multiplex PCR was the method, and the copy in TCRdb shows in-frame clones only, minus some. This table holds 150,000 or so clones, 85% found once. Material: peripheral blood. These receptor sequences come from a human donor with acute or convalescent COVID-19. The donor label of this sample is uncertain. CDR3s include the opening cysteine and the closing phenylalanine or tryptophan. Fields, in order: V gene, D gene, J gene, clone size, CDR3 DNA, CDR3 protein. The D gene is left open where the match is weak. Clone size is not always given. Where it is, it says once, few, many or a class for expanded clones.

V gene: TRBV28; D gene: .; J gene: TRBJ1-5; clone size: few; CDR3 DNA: TGTGCCAGCACCGCAGGGATCTATAGCAATCAGCCCCAGCATTTT; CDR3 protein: CASTAGIYSNQPQHF
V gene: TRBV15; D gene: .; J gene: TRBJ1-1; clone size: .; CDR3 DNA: TGTGCCACCAGCAGAGGACAGAACACTGAAGCTTTCTTT; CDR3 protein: CATSRGQNTEAFF
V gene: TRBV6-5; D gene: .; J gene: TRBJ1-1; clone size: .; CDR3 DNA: TGTGCCAGCAACGGACGGGGTGAAGCTTTCTTT; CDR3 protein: CASNGRGEAFF
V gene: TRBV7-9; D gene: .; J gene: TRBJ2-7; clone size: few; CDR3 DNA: TGTGCCAGCAGCTTAGGCCAGGAGCAGTACTTC; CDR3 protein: CASSLGQEQYF
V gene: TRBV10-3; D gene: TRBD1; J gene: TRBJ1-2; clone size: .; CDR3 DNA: TGTGCCATGAACAGGGGGCAAAACTATGGCTACACCTTC; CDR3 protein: CAMNRGQNYGYTF
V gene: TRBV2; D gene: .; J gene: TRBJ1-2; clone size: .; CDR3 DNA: TGTGCCAGCAGTGACGAGGGACTTGGGTATGGCTACACCTTC; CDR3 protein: CASSDEGLGYGYTF
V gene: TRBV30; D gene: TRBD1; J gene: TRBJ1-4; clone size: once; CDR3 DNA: TGTGCCTGGAGTTACAGGGGGCGGGAAGAAAAACTGTTTTTT; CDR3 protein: CAWSYRGREEKLFF
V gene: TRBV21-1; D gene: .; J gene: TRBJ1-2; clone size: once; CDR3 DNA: TGTGCCAGCAGCAAAGGCAAACCTTCAAAAATGATGGCGGGGTATGGCTACACCTTC; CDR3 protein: CASSKGKPSKMMAGYGYTF
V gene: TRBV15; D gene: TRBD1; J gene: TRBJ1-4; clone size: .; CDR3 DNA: TGTGCCACCAGCAGGCGGCCAGGGGGTAATGAAAAACTGTTTTTT; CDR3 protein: CATSRRPGGNEKLFF
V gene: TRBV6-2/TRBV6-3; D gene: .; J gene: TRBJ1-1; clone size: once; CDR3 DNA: TGTGCCAGCAGTACAGGAGGGTCGGTTGCCACTGAAGCTTTCTTT; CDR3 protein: CASSTGGSVATEAFF
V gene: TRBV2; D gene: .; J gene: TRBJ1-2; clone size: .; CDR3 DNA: TGTGCCAGCAGTGAAGCGAGGGCCTACACCTTC; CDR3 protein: CASSEARAYTF
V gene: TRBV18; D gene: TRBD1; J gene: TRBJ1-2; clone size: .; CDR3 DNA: TGTGCCAGCTCACCGACAGGGGAGGACTTTGGCTACACCTTC; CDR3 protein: CASSPTGEDFGYTF
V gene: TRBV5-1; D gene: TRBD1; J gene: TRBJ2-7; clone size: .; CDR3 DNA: TGCGCCAGCCAAAAACTCGGGACAGGGATGACCTACGAGCAGTACTTC; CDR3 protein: CASQKLGTGMTYEQYF
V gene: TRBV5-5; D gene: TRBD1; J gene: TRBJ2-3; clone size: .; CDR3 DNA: TGTGCCAGCAGCCCGGACAGGGGTTGGGGGGGCGTCACAGATACGCAGTATTTT; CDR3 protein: CASSPDRGWGGVTDTQYF
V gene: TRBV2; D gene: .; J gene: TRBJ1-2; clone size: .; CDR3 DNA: TGTGCCAGCAGTGAACAGGGTATGGGAGGCTACACCTTC; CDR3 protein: CASSEQGMGGYTF
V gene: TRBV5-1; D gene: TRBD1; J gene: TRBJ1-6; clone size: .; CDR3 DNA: TGCGCCAGCAGCTCGGGGACAGGGGTTGGTTCACCCCTCCACTTT; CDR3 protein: CASSSGTGVGSPLHF
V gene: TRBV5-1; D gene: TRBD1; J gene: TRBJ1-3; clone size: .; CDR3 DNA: TGCGCCAGCAGCTCGAACAGGGGGAGGACTACTGGAAACACCATATATTTT; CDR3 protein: CASSSNRGRTTGNTIYF
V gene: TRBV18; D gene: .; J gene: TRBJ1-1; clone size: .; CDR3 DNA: TGTGCCAGCTCACAAGGCGGACTCACTGAAGCTTTCTTT; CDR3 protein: CASSQGGLTEAFF
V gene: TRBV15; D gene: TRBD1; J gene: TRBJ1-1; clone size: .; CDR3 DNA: TGTGCCACCAGCAGGGATAACAGGGGCCTAGGGGGAGCTTTCTTT; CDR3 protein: CATSRDNRGLGGAFF
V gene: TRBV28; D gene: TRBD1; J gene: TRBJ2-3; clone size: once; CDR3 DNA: TGTGCCAGCAGTCTACCGACAGGGACGGATACGCAGTATTTT; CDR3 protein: CASSLPTGTDTQYF
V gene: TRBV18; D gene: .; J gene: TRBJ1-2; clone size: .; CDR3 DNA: TGTGCCAGCTCACCACCGGCAGGGGCCGCTTTCTATGGCTACACCTTC; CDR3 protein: CASSPPAGAAFYGYTF
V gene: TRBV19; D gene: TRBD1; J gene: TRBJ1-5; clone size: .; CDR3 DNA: TGTGCCAGTACCCTGGACAGGGGTGATCAGCCCCAGCATTTT; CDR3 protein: CASTLDRGDQPQHF
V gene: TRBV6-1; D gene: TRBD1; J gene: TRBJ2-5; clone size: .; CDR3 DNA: TGTGCCAGCAGTGAAGGTGTTTCTTCGGGACAGCAAGAGACCCAGTACTTC; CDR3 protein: CASSEGVSSGQQETQYF
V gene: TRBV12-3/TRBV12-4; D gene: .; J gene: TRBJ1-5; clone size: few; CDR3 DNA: TGTGCCAGCAGTTTTCGGGGTGAGCCCCAGCATTTT; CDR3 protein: CASSFRGEPQHF
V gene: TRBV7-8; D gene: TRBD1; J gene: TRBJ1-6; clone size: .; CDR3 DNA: TGTGCCAGCAGCCCGAGGACAGGAGGGTCCTATAATTCACCCCTCCACTTT; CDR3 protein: CASSPRTGGSYNSPLHF
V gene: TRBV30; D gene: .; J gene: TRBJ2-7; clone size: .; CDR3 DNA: TGTGCCTGGAGGGCGGGGCAGGGGGTACTTGAGCAGTACTTC; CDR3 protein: CAWRAGQGVLEQYF
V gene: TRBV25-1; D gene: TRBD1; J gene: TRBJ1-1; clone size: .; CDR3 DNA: TGTGCCAGCAGGTCGACAGGGCTTCGCACTGAAGCTTTCTTT; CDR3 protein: CASRSTGLRTEAFF
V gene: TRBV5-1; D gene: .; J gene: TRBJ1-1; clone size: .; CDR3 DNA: TGCGCCAGCAGCGCAGGGAGGCTGAACACTGAAGCTTTCTTT; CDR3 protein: CASSAGRLNTEAFF
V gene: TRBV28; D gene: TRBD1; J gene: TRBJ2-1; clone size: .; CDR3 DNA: TGTGCCAGCAGTTTAACCGGGACAGGGTCCTACAATGAGCAGTTCTTC; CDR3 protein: CASSLTGTGSYNEQFF
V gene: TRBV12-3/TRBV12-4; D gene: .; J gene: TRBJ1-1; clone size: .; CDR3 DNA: TGTGCCAGCAGTCGACAGGAAAACACTGAAGCTTTCTTT; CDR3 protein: CASSRQENTEAFF
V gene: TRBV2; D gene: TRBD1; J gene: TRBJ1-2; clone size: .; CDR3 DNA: TGTGCCAGACTTCCGAGGACAGGGGCGGACTATGGCTACACCTTC; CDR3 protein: CARLPRTGADYGYTF
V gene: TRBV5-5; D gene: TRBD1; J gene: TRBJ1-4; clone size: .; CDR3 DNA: TGTGCCAGCAGCTTGGACAGGGGAAGCGAAAAACTGTTTTTT; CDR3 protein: CASSLDRGSEKLFF
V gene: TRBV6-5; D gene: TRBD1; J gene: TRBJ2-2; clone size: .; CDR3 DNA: TGTGCCAGCAGTTACGGGACAGGAGGGCGGGCCGGGGAGCTGTTTTTT; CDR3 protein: CASSYGTGGRAGELFF
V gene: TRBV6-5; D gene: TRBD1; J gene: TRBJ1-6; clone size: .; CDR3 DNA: TGTGCCAGCAGAAAGACAGGGGGTGATTCACCCCTCCACTTT; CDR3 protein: CASRKTGGDSPLHF
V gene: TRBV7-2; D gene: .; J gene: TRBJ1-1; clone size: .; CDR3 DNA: TGTGCCAGCAGCCCAAGACGGAGGACTGAAGCTTTCTTT; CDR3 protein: CASSPRRRTEAFF
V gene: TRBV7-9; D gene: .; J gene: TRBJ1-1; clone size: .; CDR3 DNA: TGTGCCAGCAGCTTAGGGGTAGCGGACACTGAAGCTTTCTTT; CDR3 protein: CASSLGVADTEAFF
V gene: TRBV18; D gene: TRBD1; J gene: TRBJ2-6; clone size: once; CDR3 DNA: TGTGCCAGCTCACCCCTCCAGGGGGCCGCTGGGGCCAACGTCCTGACTTTC; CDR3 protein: CASSPLQGAAGANVLTF
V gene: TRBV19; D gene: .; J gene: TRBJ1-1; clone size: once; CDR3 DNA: TGTGCCAGTAGCTCGACAGTGAACACTGAAGCTTTCTTT; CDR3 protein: CASSSTVNTEAFF
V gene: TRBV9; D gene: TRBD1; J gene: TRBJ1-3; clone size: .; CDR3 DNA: TGTGCCAGCAGCCCCCGACAGGGTCCTGACTCTGGAAACACCATATATTTT; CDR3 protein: CASSPRQGPDSGNTIYF
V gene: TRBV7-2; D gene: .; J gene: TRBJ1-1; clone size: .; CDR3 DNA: TGTGCCAGCAGCTCCAGGGCGCTCGGCACTGAAGCTTTCTTT; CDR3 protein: CASSSRALGTEAFF
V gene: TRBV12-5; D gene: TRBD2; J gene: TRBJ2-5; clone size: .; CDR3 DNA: TGTGCTAGTGGTTTCCCTCGGACGGGACTAGCGGGGGTTACGGAGACCCAGTACTTC; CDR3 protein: CASGFPRTGLAGVTETQYF
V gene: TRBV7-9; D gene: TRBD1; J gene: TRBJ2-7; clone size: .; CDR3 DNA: TGTGCCAGCAGCTTAGCTAGATGGGACAGCACCTACGAGCAGTACTTC; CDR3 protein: CASSLARWDSTYEQYF
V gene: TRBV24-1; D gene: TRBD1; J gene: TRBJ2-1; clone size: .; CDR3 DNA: TGTGCCACCAGTGATTCCCAGGGGGCGGCCTACAATGAGCAGTTCTTC; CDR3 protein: CATSDSQGAAYNEQFF
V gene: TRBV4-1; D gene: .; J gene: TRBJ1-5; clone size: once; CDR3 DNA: TGCGCCAGCAGCCAGGAGGCGGGGAATCAGCCCCAGCATTTT; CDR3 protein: CASSQEAGNQPQHF
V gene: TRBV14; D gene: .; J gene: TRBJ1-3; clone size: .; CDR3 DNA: TGTGCCAGCAGCCAAGTCCGCTCTGGAAACACCATATATTTT; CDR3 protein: CASSQVRSGNTIYF